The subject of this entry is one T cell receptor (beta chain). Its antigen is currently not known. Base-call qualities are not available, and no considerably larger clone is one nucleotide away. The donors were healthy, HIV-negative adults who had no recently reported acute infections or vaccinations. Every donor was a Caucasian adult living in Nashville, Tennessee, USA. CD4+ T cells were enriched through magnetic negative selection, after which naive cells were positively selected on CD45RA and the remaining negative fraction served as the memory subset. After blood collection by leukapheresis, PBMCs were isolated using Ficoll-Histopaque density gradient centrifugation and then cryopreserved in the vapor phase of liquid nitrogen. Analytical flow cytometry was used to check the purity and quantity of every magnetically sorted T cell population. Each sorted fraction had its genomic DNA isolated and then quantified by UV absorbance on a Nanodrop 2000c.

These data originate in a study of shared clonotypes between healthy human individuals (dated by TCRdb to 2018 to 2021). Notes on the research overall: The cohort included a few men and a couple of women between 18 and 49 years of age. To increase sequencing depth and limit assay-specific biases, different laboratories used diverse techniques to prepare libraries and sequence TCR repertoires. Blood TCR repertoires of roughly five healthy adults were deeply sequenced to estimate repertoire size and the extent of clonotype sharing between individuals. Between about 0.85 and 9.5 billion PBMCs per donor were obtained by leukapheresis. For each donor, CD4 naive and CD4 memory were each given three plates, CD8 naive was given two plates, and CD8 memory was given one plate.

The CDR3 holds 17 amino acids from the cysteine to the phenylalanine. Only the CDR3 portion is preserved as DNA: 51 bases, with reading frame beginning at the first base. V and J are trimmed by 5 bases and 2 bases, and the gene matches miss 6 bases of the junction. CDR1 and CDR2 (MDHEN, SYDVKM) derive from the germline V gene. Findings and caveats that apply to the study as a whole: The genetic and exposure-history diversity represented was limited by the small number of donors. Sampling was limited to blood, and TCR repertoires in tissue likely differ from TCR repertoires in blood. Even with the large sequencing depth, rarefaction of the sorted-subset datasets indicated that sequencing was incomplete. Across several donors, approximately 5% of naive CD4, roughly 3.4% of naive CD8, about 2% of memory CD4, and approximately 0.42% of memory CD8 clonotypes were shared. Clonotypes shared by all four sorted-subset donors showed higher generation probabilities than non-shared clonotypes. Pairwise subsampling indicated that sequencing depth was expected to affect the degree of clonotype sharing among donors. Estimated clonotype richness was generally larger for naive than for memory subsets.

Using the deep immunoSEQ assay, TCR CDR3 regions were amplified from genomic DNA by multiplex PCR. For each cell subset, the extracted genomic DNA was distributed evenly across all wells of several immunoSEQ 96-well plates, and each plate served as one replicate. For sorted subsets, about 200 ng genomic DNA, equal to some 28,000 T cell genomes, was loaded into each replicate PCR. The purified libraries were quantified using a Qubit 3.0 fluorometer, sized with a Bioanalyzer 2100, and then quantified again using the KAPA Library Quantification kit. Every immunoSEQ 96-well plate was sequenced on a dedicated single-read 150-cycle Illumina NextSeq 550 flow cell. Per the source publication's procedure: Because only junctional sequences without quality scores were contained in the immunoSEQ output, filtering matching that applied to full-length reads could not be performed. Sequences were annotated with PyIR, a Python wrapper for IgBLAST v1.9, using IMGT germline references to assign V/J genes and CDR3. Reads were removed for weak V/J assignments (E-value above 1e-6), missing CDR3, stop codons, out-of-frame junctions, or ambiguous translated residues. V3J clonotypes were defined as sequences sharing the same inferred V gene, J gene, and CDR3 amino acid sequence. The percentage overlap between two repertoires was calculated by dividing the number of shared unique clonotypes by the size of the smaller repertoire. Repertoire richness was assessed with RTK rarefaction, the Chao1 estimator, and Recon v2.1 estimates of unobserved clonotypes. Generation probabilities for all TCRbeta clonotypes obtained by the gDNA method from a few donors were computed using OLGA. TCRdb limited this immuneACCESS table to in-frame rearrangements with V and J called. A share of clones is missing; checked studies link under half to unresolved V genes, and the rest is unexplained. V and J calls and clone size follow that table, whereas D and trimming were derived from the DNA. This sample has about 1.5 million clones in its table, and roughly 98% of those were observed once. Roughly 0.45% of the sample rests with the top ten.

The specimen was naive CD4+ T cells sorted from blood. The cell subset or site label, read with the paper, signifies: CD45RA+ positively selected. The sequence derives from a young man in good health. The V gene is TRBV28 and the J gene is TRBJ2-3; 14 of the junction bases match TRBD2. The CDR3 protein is CASSLGLAGVSTDTQYF. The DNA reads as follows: TGTGCCAGCAGTCTGGGACTAGCGGGAGTCTCCACAGATACGCAGTATTTT.